This T cell receptor (beta chain) was sequenced for a study of shared clonotypes between healthy human individuals (dated by TCRdb to 2020 to 2022). In the study overall: Three men and a couple of women, aged 18 to 49 years, made up the cohort. For each donor, CD4 naive and CD4 memory were each given three plates, CD8 naive was given two plates, and CD8 memory was given one plate. To estimate repertoire size and how much clonotypes are shared between individuals, the study performed deep sequencing of blood TCR repertoires from roughly five healthy adults. To increase sequencing depth and limit assay-specific biases, different laboratories used diverse techniques to prepare libraries and sequence TCR repertoires. Each donor's leukapheresis produced roughly between roughly 0.85 and 10 billion PBMCs.

In regard to this clone: No cognate antigen has been identified for it. Qualities for individual bases were not recorded, and no much larger clone is one base off.

Healthy HIV-negative adults with no recently reported acute infections or vaccinations were included as donors. Every donor was a Caucasian adult living in Nashville, Tennessee, USA. CD4+ T cells were enriched by magnetic negative selection, after which naive cells were positively selected on CD45RA and the negative fraction was taken as the memory subset. Blood was obtained by leukapheresis, after which PBMCs were separated by Ficoll-Histopaque density gradient centrifugation and cryopreserved in liquid nitrogen vapor phase. Analytical flow cytometry was used to check the purity and quantity of each magnetically sorted T cell population. Each sorted fraction had its genomic DNA isolated and then quantified by UV absorbance on a Nanodrop 2000c. Using the deep immunoSEQ assay, multiplex PCR amplified TCR CDR3 regions from genomic DNA. For each cell subset, the extracted genomic DNA was distributed evenly across all wells of several immunoSEQ 96-well plates, and each plate served as one replicate. Each replicate PCR for sorted subsets received about 220 ng genomic DNA, equal to some 32,000 T cell genomes. Purified libraries were measured with a Qubit 3.0 fluorometer, size-checked on a Bioanalyzer 2100, and measured again with the KAPA Library Quantification kit. Every immunoSEQ 96-well plate was sequenced on a separate single-read 150-cycle Illumina NextSeq 550 flow cell. In the source study's methods: Because only junctional sequences without quality scores were contained in the immunoSEQ output, filtering matching that applied to full-length reads could not be performed. Sequences were annotated with PyIR, a Python wrapper for IgBLAST v1.9, and V/J genes and CDR3 were assigned using IMGT germline references. Reads were removed for weak V/J assignments (E-value above 1e-6), missing CDR3, stop codons, out-of-frame junctions, or ambiguous translated residues. V3J clonotypes were defined as sequences sharing the same inferred V gene, J gene, and CDR3 amino acid sequence. Percentage overlap between repertoires was computed as shared unique clonotypes divided by the size of the smaller repertoire. RTK rarefaction, the Chao1 estimator, and Recon v2.1 estimates of unobserved clonotypes were used to assess repertoire richness. Generation probabilities for all TCRbeta clonotypes obtained by the gDNA method from a few donors were computed using OLGA. Entries here come from immuneACCESS through TCRdb and include only in-frame sequences with V and J called. Some clones fail to appear in such tables; in the studies checked, an unresolved V gene covers under half of the shortfall, and the cause of the remainder is unknown. V, J and clone size derive from that table, while D and trimming were established from the DNA sequence. Across this sample there are some 2,400,000 clones, with more than 90% seen only once. Roughly 0.13% of the sample belongs to the ten largest clones.

Findings and caveats that apply to the study as a whole: Naive subsets generally had larger estimated clonotype richness than memory subsets. Rarefaction of sorted-subset datasets indicated incomplete sequencing despite the large sequencing depth. Pairwise subsampling indicated that sequencing depth was expected to affect the degree of clonotype sharing among donors. When four donors were compared, the shared fraction of clonotypes was approximately 5% for naive CD4, 3.5% to 4% for naive CD8, more than 2% for memory CD4, and 0.3% to 0.5% for memory CD8. Clonotypes shared by all four sorted-subset donors showed higher generation probabilities than non-shared clonotypes. Because the study included only a small number of donors, the genetic and exposure-history diversity represented was limited. Sampling was restricted to blood, and TCR repertoires in tissues likely differ from the TCR repertoires found in blood.

The germline V gene specifies KGHSH as CDR1 and LQKENI as CDR2. V is pared back by 2 bases and J by 0 bases, with 10 bases lying between the germline termini. The CDR3 goes from the cysteine to the phenylalanine over 15 residues. Left in the record is the CDR3 DNA by itself, 45 bases read in frame from the first base. This clonotype was sampled from a man between 18 and 29 years old in good health. Sequenced sample: naive CD4+ T cells sorted from blood. Per the publication, the cell subset or site label means: CD45RA+ positively selected. Rearrangement joined TRBV18 to TRBJ1-2; there is no confident call for the D gene. The CDR3 region reads CASSPAWQTNYGYTF. The sequenced DNA is TGTGCCAGCTCACCAGCTTGGCAGACTAACTATGGCTACACCTTC.